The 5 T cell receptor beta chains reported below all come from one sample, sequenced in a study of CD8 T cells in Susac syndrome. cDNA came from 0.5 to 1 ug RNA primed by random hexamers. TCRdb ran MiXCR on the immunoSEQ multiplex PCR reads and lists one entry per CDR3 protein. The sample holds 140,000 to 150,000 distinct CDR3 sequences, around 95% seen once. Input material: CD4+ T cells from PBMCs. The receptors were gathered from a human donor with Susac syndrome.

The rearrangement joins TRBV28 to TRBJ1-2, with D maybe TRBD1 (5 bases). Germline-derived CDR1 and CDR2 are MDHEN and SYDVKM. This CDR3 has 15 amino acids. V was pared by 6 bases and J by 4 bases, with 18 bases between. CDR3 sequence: CASSRPGRGFYGYTF. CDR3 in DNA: TGTGCCAGCAGCCGACCGGGACGGGGTTTCTATGGCTACACCTTC.

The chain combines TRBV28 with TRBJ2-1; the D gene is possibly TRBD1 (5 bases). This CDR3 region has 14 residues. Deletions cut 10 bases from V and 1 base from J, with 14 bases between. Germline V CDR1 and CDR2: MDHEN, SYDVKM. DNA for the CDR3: TGTGCCATACAGAGGCAGGGATCCTACAATGAGCAGTTCTTC. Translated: CAIQRQGSYNEQFF.

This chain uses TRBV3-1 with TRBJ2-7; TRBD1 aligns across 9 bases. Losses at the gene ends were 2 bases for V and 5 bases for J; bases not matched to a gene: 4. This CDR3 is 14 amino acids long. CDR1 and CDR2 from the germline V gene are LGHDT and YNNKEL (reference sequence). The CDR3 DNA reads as TGTGCCAGCAGCCAACGGACAGGGGTCAACGAGCAGTACTTC. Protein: CASSQRTGVNEQYF.

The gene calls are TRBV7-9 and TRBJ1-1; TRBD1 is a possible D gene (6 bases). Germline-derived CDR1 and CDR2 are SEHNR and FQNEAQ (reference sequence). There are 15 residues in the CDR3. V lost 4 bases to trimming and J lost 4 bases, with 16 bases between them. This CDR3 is CASSSGQTLLTEAFF. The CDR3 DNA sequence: TGTGCCAGCAGCTCTGGACAGACCCTGCTCACTGAAGCTTTCTTT.

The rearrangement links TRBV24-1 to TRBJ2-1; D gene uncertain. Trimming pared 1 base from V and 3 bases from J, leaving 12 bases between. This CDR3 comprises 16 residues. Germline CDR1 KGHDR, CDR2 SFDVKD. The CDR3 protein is CATSDFGQAGYNEQFF. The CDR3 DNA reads TGTGCCACCAGTGATTTTGGGCAGGCCGGCTACAATGAGCAGTTCTTC.